These 22 T cell receptor beta chains came from one sample sequenced in a study of shared clonotypes between healthy human individuals. Libraries were prepared by immunoSEQ multiplex PCR; TCRdb keeps only in-frame clonotypes and omits some of them. The sample includes 1,500,000 or so clones, 96% of them seen just once. Sequencing was performed on naive CD4+ T cells sorted from blood. The subset is: CD45RA+ positively selected. The receptors originated from a man younger than 40 in good health.

The chain combines TRBV28 with TRBJ1-5; no definite D call. Looked up from germline, CDR1 is MDHEN and CDR2 is SYDVKM. V was cut by 6 bases and J by 6 bases, with 9 bases left in between. This CDR3 spans 12 amino acids. In DNA, the CDR3 is TGTGCCAGCAGCCCACCGGCTCAGCCCCAGCATTTT. Translation: CASSPPAQPQHF.

The CDR3 protein is CASSPDSRTYGYTF. CDR3 nucleotide sequence: TGCGCCAGCAGCCCGGACAGCCGAACCTATGGCTACACCTTC. The chain joins TRBV5-1 to TRBJ1-2; possibly TRBD1 for D (6 bases). The CDR3 covers 14 residues. V was cut by 4 bases and J by 4 bases, with 14 bases left in between. Germline loops: CDR1 SGHRS, CDR2 YFSETQ.

The chain carries TRBV6-5 and TRBJ2-7; 11 nucleotides agree with TRBD2. V trimming: 2 bases; J trimming: 4 bases; junction bases outside the gene matches: 4. Per the germline V gene, CDR1 is MNHEY and CDR2 is SVGAGI. This CDR3 has 15 amino acids. This CDR3 reads CASSYGPSGRYEQYF. In DNA form, the CDR3 reads TGTGCCAGCAGTTACGGTCCTAGCGGGAGGTACGAGCAGTACTTC.

The chain has TRBV29-1 and TRBJ2-3; tentatively, D is TRBD1 (6 bases). Trimming removed 7 bases at V and 0 bases at J, with 14 bases between. This CDR3 has 14 residues. CDR1 and CDR2 (germline): SQVTM, ANQGSEA. The CDR3 DNA reads as TGCAGCGCGGACAGCCAAACTAGCACAGATACGCAGTATTTT. As protein: CSADSQTSTDTQYF.

The rearrangement uses TRBV18 and TRBJ1-1, with a possible D match to TRBD1 (5 bases). The V end lost 7 bases, the J end lost 0 bases, and 9 bases lay between the germline ends. CDR1 and CDR2 (germline): KGHSH, LQKENI. The CDR3 has 13 amino acids. The CDR3 loop reads CASFTRVNTEAFF. The CDR3 nucleotides are TGTGCCAGCTTCACCAGGGTGAACACTGAAGCTTTCTTT.

This clone was found once. The rearrangement joins TRBV6-1 to TRBJ1-1, with a tentative D call TRBD1 (6 bases). The V end was cut by 5 bases, the J end by 11 bases, with 24 bases between. CDR1 is MNHNS, CDR2 SASEGT, per germline. The CDR3 sequence is 15 residues long. CDR3 sequence (DNA): TGTGCCAGCAGTACGCAAGTGGACAGACGATCGGATGCTTTCTTT. Translating it yields CASSTQVDRRSDAFF.

J is TRBJ1-4 and V is TRBV28, with unresolved D. This CDR3 has 15 amino acids. CDR1 is MDHEN, CDR2 SYDVKM, per germline. V lost 5 bases and J lost 0, with 10 bases in between. The CDR3 protein is CASSGEEATNEKLFF. The CDR3, as DNA: TGTGCCAGCAGTGGCGAAGAGGCAACTAATGAAAAACTGTTTTTT.

The chain is built from TRBV5-4 and TRBJ2-7, with D possibly being TRBD1 or TRBD2 (5 bases each). CDR1 is SGHNT, CDR2 YYREEE, per germline (reference sequence). V was trimmed by 2 bases and J by 2 bases, leaving 17 bases between them. The CDR3 extends over 16 amino acids. This chain's CDR3 is CASSFRAGAGAYEQYF. DNA for the CDR3: TGTGCCAGCAGCTTTCGGGCCGGGGCAGGAGCCTACGAGCAGTACTTC.

The chain links TRBV4-3 to TRBJ2-7; D ambiguous. CDR3 length equals 15 residues. The V end lost 4 bases, the J end lost 5 bases, and 18 bases lay between the germline ends. The germline V gene has CDR1 LGHNA and CDR2 YSLEER. CDR3 loop: CASSPRWLGADEQYF. The CDR3 nucleotides are TGCGCCAGCAGCCCTAGGTGGTTGGGCGCCGACGAGCAGTACTTC.

This clone was picked up one time. The chain recombines TRBV10-1 with TRBJ2-1; D is unclear. Germline loops: CDR1 WNHNN, CDR2 SYGVQD (reference sequence). The V and J ends lost 4 bases and 7 bases respectively, with 11 bases between them. The CDR3 has 13 residues. The CDR3 loop reads CASSARIQNEQFF. Here the CDR3 DNA reads TGCGCCAGCAGTGCCAGGATCCAGAATGAGCAGTTCTTC.

This chain uses TRBV28 with TRBJ1-5; D not resolved. The CDR3 consists of 16 residues. V was clipped by 2 bases and J by 2 bases, with 13 bases between them. CDR1 and CDR2 (germline): MDHEN, SYDVKM. CDR3 sequence (DNA): TGTGCCAGCAGTTTACCCGGGGTGGTTGGCAATCAGCCCCAGCATTTT. Translated: CASSLPGVVGNQPQHF.

CDR3 DNA: TGTGCCAGCAGCGTAGCCCCCGTTGGCAGGGGTGAGGACACCGGGGAGCTGTTTTTT. Protein: CASSVAPVGRGEDTGELFF. The chain links TRBV9 to TRBJ2-2; D is perhaps TRBD1 (6 bases). The V end lost 0 bases, the J end lost 3 bases, and 21 bases lay between the germline ends. CDR1 and CDR2 (germline): SGDLS, YYNGEE. The CDR3 runs 19 residues.

The rearrangement joins TRBV29-1 to TRBJ1-2; TRBD1 matches at 8 bases. V gave up 1 base and J gave up 0 bases; unmatched junction bases: 7. This CDR3 spans 16 amino acids. Germline-derived CDR1 and CDR2 are SQVTM and ANQGSEA. Here the CDR3 DNA reads TGCAGCGTTGAAGGGGACAGGAGGCGGGCTAACTATGGCTACACCTTC. Its protein is CSVEGDRRRANYGYTF.

The J gene is TRBJ2-5, the V gene TRBV7-6; a weak D match, TRBD2 (6 bases). This CDR3 region has 17 residues. CDR1 is SGHVS and CDR2 is FNYEAQ in the germline V gene. The V and J ends lost 2 bases and 1 base respectively, with 17 bases between them. The DNA of the CDR3 is TGTGCCAGCAGCTTATCGTCTCCTGCGGGATTCCAAGAGACCCAGTACTTC. Translated, it gives CASSLSSPAGFQETQYF.

The rearrangement links TRBV18 to TRBJ2-5; TRBD2 agrees at 9 bases. The CDR3 covers 14 residues. Trimming took 3 bases from V and 3 from J; bases not matched to a gene: 2. Germline assignment: CDR1 KGHSH and CDR2 LQKENI. The CDR3 here is CASSPRLAEETQYF. CDR3 DNA: TGTGCCAGCTCACCGCGACTAGCGGAAGAGACCCAGTACTTC.

The chain employs TRBV12-5 and TRBJ2-2; the D is unclear. The CDR3 sequence is 15 residues long. CDR1 LGHNT and CDR2 FRNRAP come from the germline V gene. The V end lost 0 bases, the J end lost 1 base, and 6 bases lay between the germline ends. The CDR3 is CASGLVHGNTGELFF. CDR3 DNA sequence: TGTGCTAGTGGTTTGGTACACGGGAACACCGGGGAGCTGTTTTTT.

CDR3 DNA: TGTGCCAGTAGGCCCTCGGGACAGGGGAGGAATCAGCCCCAGCATTTT. This encodes CASRPSGQGRNQPQHF. The V and J genes are TRBV19 and TRBJ1-5, with 10 bases matching TRBD1. In germline, CDR1 is LNHDA, CDR2 SQIVND (reference sequence). This CDR3 contains 16 residues. V lost 6 bases and J lost 4; bases outside the gene matches: 9.

The CDR3, as DNA: TGTGCCAGCAGTACTAGCGGGAGGTACGAGCAGTACTTC. This encodes CASSTSGRYEQYF. The V call is TRBV11-2, the J call TRBJ2-7, with TRBD2 identical over 12 bases. CDR1 SGHAT and CDR2 FQNNGV come from the germline V gene. The CDR3 extends over 13 amino acids. Trimming cost V 6 bases and J 4 bases; bases outside gene matches: 1. Variable domain in full (rest from reference TRBV11-2 and TRBJ2-7): EAGVAQSPRYKIIEKRQSVAFWCNPISGHATLYWYQQILGQGPKLLIQFQNNGVVDDSQLPKDRFSAERLKGVDSTLKIQPAKLEDSAVYLCASSTSGRYEQYFGPGTRLTVT.

The genes are TRBV5-5 and TRBJ2-1; D perhaps matches TRBD2 (6 bases). The V and J ends lost 0 bases and 4 bases respectively, with 14 bases between them. CDR3 length: 16 amino acids. CDR1 and CDR2 (germline): SGHKS, YYEKEE (reference sequence). CDR3 protein: CASSLVSGVGYNEQFF. CDR3 coding DNA: TGTGCCAGCAGCTTGGTATCGGGGGTTGGTTACAATGAGCAGTTCTTC.

CDR3 nucleotide sequence: TGCAGCGTTGTTTGGGGGCTCAACTATGGCTACACCTTC. Amino acid sequence: CSVVWGLNYGYTF. The gene calls are TRBV29-1 and TRBJ1-2; a possible D gene is TRBD1 (6 bases). V shed 4 bases and J shed 2 bases, with 11 bases lying between them. The CDR3 is made up of 13 amino acids. Germline CDR1 reads SQVTM; CDR2 reads ANQGSEA.

The rearrangement uses TRBV18 and TRBJ2-3; TRBD1 aligns across 7 bases. The CDR3 has 14 residues. Trimming cost V 5 bases and J 2 bases; bases outside gene matches: 4. The germline V gene encodes CDR1 KGHSH and CDR2 LQKENI. As DNA, the CDR3 is TGTGCCAGCTCAACGACAGGGTCCACAGATACGCAGTATTTT. Translation gives CASSTTGSTDTQYF.

CDR3 sequence (DNA): TGTGCCAGTAGTGACAGGGGTCACAATCAGCCCCAGCATTTT. It encodes CASSDRGHNQPQHF. V is TRBV19 and J is TRBJ1-5; 8 bases map to TRBD1. V lost 5 bases to trimming and J lost 3 bases; unmatched junction nucleotides: 3. Per the germline V gene, CDR1 is LNHDA and CDR2 is SQIVND (reference sequence). The CDR3 loop spans 14 amino acids.